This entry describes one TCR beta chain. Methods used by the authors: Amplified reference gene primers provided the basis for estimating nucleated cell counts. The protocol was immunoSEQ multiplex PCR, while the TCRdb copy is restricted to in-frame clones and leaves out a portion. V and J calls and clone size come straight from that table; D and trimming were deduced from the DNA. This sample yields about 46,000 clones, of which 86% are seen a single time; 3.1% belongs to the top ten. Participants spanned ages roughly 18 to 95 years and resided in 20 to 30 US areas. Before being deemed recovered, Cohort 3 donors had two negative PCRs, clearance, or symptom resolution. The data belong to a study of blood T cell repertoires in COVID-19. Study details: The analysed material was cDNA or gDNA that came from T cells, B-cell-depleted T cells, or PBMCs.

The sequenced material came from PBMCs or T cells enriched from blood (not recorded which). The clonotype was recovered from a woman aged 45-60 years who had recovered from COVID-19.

For the CDR3, the DNA is TGTGCCAGCAGCCGAGACAGGGTCCCTGAAGCTTTCTTT. Its protein is CASSRDRVPEAFF. This chain connects TRBV7-9 to TRBJ1-1, with TRBD1 identical over 7 bases. Per germline, CDR1 SEHNR and CDR2 FQNEAQ (reference sequence). With V trimmed by 5 bases and J by 6 bases, 6 bases remained unmatched. The CDR3 sequence is 13 residues long.